The 9 T cell receptor beta chains in this list originate from one sample, sequenced in a study of response to subunit inactivated influenza vaccine. TCRdb passed the RT-PCR reads through MiXCR, listing each CDR3 protein once. The data contain 300,000 to 350,000 distinct CDR3 sequences, about 20% of them singletons. Source: PBMCs from blood, taken 21 months after vaccination. Receptors originate from a man aged 50 to 69 who received an inactivated influenza vaccine.

This clonotype was observed at least ten times. The V call is TRBV4-1, the J call TRBJ1-5; TRBD1 aligns across 8 bases. The V gene's germline CDR1 is MGHRA and CDR2 YSYEKL. CDR3 length: 16 amino acids. V lost 1 base to trimming and J lost 5 bases; unmatched junction nucleotides: 7. The CDR3 sequence: CASSQAPDRADQPQHF. The CDR3 DNA follows: TGCGCCAGCAGCCAAGCCCCGGACAGGGCGGATCAGCCCCAGCATTTT.

V and J are TRBV4-2 and TRBJ1-5; D is possibly TRBD1 (5 bases). The germline gives CDR1 LGHNA, CDR2 YNFKEQ. This CDR3 comprises 16 residues. V was shortened by 3 bases and J by 2 bases, with 14 bases between the two germline ends. CDR3 sequence reads: CASSQGLAGGNQPQHF. The CDR3 bases are TGTGCCAGCAGCCAGGGACTAGCGGGAGGCAATCAGCCCCAGCATTTT.

This sequence joins TRBV5-1 and TRBJ2-7; D might be TRBD2 (5 bases). This CDR3 has 15 amino acids. With 1 base removed from V and 0 bases from J, the gap between germline ends came to 11 bases. CDR1 SGHRS and CDR2 YFSETQ come from the germline V gene. CDR3 nucleotides: TGCGCCAGCAGCTTGTTCACGGGAAGCTCCTACGAGCAGTACTTC. It encodes CASSLFTGSSYEQYF.

The rearrangement links TRBV15 to TRBJ2-7; 8 positions agree with TRBD1. Germline V gene lookup returns CDR1 LNHNV and CDR2 YYDKDF (reference sequence). The V segment lost 2 bases and the J segment 3 bases; nucleotides outside the gene matches: 3. The CDR3 totals 14 residues. The CDR3 sequence: CATSRQGAGYEQYF. For the CDR3, the DNA is TGTGCCACCAGCAGACAGGGGGCTGGCTACGAGCAGTACTTC. Full variable domain (outside the CDR3, taken from reference TRBV15 and TRBJ2-7): DAMVIQNPRYQVTQFGKPVTLSCSQTLNHNVMYWYQQKSSQAPKLLFHYYDKDFNNEADTPDNFQSRRPNTSFCFLDIRSPGLGDTAMYLCATSRQGAGYEQYFGPGTRLTVT.

This clonotype was seen more than once but under ten times. The chain uses TRBV6-2 or TRBV6-3 and TRBJ1-2; TRBD1 aligns across 11 bases. CDR1 is MNHEY, CDR2 SVGEGT, per germline. The CDR3 is 13 residues long. The junction had 3 bases not matched to a gene; V was cut back by 6 bases and J by 6 bases. CDR3 sequence reads: CASRRTGGDGYTF. In nucleotides, the CDR3 is TGTGCCAGCAGGCGGACAGGGGGCGATGGCTACACCTTC.

The chain has TRBV29-1 and TRBJ2-5; possible D gene TRBD1, 6 bases. Trimming stripped 2 bases from V and 4 bases from J, with 14 bases between. Germline CDR1 is SQVTM and CDR2 is ANQGSEA. This CDR3 has 14 amino acids. CDR3 residues: CSVEKQGLSETQYF. The CDR3 nucleotides read TGCAGCGTTGAAAAACAGGGCTTGTCAGAGACCCAGTACTTC.

The V and J genes are TRBV11-2 and TRBJ2-1; 10 nucleotides align to TRBD2. The length of the CDR3 is 15 residues. J gave up 8 bases and V 4 bases, and 8 bases lay outside the gene matches. Germline lookup yields CDR1 SGHAT and CDR2 FQNNGV. The CDR3 DNA is TGTGCCAGCAGCTGGAAGCGGGAGGGCCTGGATGAGCAGTTCTTC. The encoded protein is CASSWKREGLDEQFF.

The chain links TRBV20-1 to TRBJ2-1, with D possibly being TRBD1 (5 bases). V was pared by 5 bases and J by 3 bases, with 17 bases between. Germline V CDR1 and CDR2: DFQATT, SNEGSKA (reference sequence). The CDR3 is made up of 15 amino acids. Here the CDR3 reads CSALSRQSSYNEQFF. Written as DNA, the CDR3 is TGCAGTGCTCTAAGCCGACAGTCCAGCTACAATGAGCAGTTCTTC.

This clonotype was observed a few times. The chain is built from TRBV20-1 and TRBJ1-1, with TRBD1 identical over 10 bases. J was trimmed by 5 bases and V by 0 bases; bases with no gene match: 12. Germline V gives CDR1 DFQATT, CDR2 SNEGSKA (reference sequence). The CDR3 is made up of 17 amino acids. CDR3 residues: CSARDRTGGVLRTEAFF. The CDR3 DNA reads TGCAGTGCTAGAGACCGGACAGGGGGGGTATTAAGGACTGAAGCTTTCTTT.